This TCR beta chain was identified during a study of cytomegalovirus exposure and HLA in healthy donors. PCR primers comprised 60 Vbeta and 13 Jbeta primers. Here immunoSEQ multiplex PCR was the method, and the copy in TCRdb shows in-frame clones only, minus some. The sample lists about 55,000 clones, 70% to 85% occurring once. Study-wide points: The later analysis indicated that the majority of CMV-associated TCR beta chains appeared HLA-restricted. Across donors, most TCRs were seen rarely, yet some public ones were widespread.

The germline V and J ends were trimmed by 2 bases and 3 bases, with 7 bases remaining between them. Germline CDR1 is GTSNPN and CDR2 is SVGIG (reference sequence). The CDR3 covers 12 residues. Points on this clone: The antigen is unknown.

The chain carries TRBV30 and TRBJ1-1; D not certain. This sequence originates from a man aged 25-45 years in good health and CMV-seronegative. The specimen sequenced was PBMCs. The CDR3 is CAWSPGHTEAFF. The CDR3 DNA follows: TGTGCCTGGAGTCCTGGGCACACTGAAGCTTTCTTT.